One sample yielded the 21 T cell receptor beta chains listed below, sequenced in a study of cytomegalovirus exposure and HLA in healthy donors. 13 Jbeta primers and 60 Vbeta primers were used for the PCR. Produced via immunoSEQ multiplex PCR; TCRdb's table is partial and in-frame only. Here the sample spans about 200,000 clones, 75% to 90% being singletons. Sequenced: PBMCs. Source of these receptors: a woman aged 25 to 39 in good health and CMV-seronegative.

V usage is TRBV27 and J usage is TRBJ2-7; D is possibly TRBD1 (6 bases). Germline loops: CDR1 MNHEY, CDR2 SMNVEV (reference sequence). CDR3 length: 13 residues. With 3 bases removed from V and 5 bases from J, the gap between germline ends came to 11 bases. The CDR3 protein is CASSLHRVHEQYF. The DNA for the CDR3 is TGTGCCAGCAGTTTGCACAGGGTCCACGAGCAGTACTTC.

The rearrangement uses TRBV7-3 and TRBJ2-1; 8 positions agree with TRBD2. This CDR3 contains 15 residues. V was clipped by 0 bases and J by 3 bases; unmatched bases: 1. Germline V gives CDR1 SGHTA, CDR2 FQGTGA. The CDR3 loop reads CASSLTGTSYNEQFF. CDR3 in DNA: TGTGCCAGCAGCTTAACAGGGACTAGCTACAATGAGCAGTTCTTC.

This chain uses TRBV5-4 with TRBJ2-1; the match to TRBD1 covers 8 bases. The CDR3 runs 15 residues. CDR1 SGHNT and CDR2 YYREEE come from the germline V gene (reference sequence). V shed 4 bases, J shed 2 bases, and the junction held 5 bases outside the gene matches. CDR3 in amino acids: CASSNDRGTYNEQFF. Here the CDR3 DNA reads TGTGCCAGCAGCAACGACAGGGGCACCTACAATGAGCAGTTCTTC. Looking up the rest from reference TRBV5-4 and TRBJ2-1 gives the full variable domain: ETGVTQSPTHLIKTRGQQVTLRCSSQSGHNTVSWYQQALGQGPQFIFQYYREEENGRGNFPPRFSGLQFPNYSSELNVNALELDDSALYLCASSNDRGTYNEQFFGPGTRLTVL.

The genes are TRBV5-1 and TRBJ2-2; unclear D gene. Germline V CDR1 and CDR2: SGHRS, YFSETQ. This CDR3 comprises 16 residues. With 3 bases removed from V and 2 bases from J, the gap between germline ends came to 14 bases. Here the CDR3 reads CASSSKPDTNTGELFF. CDR3 bases: TGCGCCAGCAGCTCGAAACCAGACACAAACACCGGGGAGCTGTTTTTT.

The chain carries TRBV7-9 and TRBJ2-7; 10 bases are shared with TRBD1. This CDR3 is 14 amino acids long. With 1 base clipped from V and 5 bases from J, the junction kept 2 bases outside the gene matches. Germline CDR1 and CDR2: SEHNR and FQNEAQ (reference sequence). In nucleotides, the CDR3 is TGTGCCAGCAGCTTAGGGGACAGGGGCAACGAGCAGTACTTC. This translates into CASSLGDRGNEQYF.

The V and J genes are TRBV6-1 and TRBJ2-7, with TRBD1 matching over 8 bases. V gave up 4 bases and J gave up 3 bases; unmatched junction bases: 5. Germline CDR1 MNHNS, CDR2 SASEGT. The CDR3 is 14 residues long. CDR3 DNA: TGTGCCAGCAGTGTAGGGGACAGGAGCTACGAGCAGTACTTC. It codes for CASSVGDRSYEQYF.

The chain has TRBV6-1 and TRBJ2-1, with TRBD1 matching over 10 bases. Germline trimming cut 1 base from V and 7 bases from J; bases unmatched to any gene: 4. This CDR3 contains 15 residues. Germline V gives CDR1 MNHNS, CDR2 SASEGT. CDR3 DNA sequence: TGTGCCAGCAGTGAAGTACGGGACAGGGGTAATGAGCAGTTCTTC. It is translated as CASSEVRDRGNEQFF.

V and J are TRBV27 and TRBJ2-7; 7 bases fit TRBD1. Losses at the gene ends were 5 bases for V and 4 bases for J; bases not matched to a gene: 8. Germline loops: CDR1 MNHEY, CDR2 SMNVEV (reference sequence). CDR3 length equals 14 residues. This CDR3 reads CASSRRQGWYEQYF. As DNA, the CDR3 is TGTGCCAGCAGTCGCAGACAGGGTTGGTACGAGCAGTACTTC.

The genes are TRBV10-3 and TRBJ2-7; 7 bases line up with TRBD1. Trimming at V came to 0 bases and at J to 4 bases, leaving 9 bases not matched to a gene. This CDR3 contains 16 residues. CDR1 and CDR2 (germline): ENHRY, SYGVKD. The CDR3 protein is CAISESGAGGSYEQYF. The CDR3 DNA reads as TGTGCCATCAGTGAGTCTGGGGCAGGGGGTTCTTACGAGCAGTACTTC.

This chain links TRBV30 with TRBJ2-3; 8 bases are a match to TRBD1. The germline gives CDR1 GTSNPN, CDR2 SVGIG (reference sequence). This CDR3 spans 15 amino acids. Germline trimming cut 4 bases from V and 2 bases from J; bases unmatched to any gene: 8. The CDR3 DNA follows: TGTGCCTGGACCCCAGGGGGCAGGGTCACAGATACGCAGTATTTT. This encodes CAWTPGGRVTDTQYF.

The gene calls are TRBV18 and TRBJ1-2, with 10 bases fitting TRBD1. The V and J ends lost 1 base and 3 bases, in that order; junction bases with no gene match: 2. Germline CDR1 reads KGHSH; CDR2 reads LQKENI. The CDR3 extends over 15 amino acids. CDR3 in DNA: TGTGCCAGCTCACCACTCGGACAGGGGGACTATGGCTACACCTTC. Amino acid sequence: CASSPLGQGDYGYTF.

The rearrangement links TRBV29-1 to TRBJ2-7; 8 bases are a match to TRBD1. V gave up 6 bases and J gave up 3 bases; unmatched junction bases: 4. This CDR3 region has 12 residues. Germline V lookup: CDR1 SQVTM, CDR2 ANQGSEA. The CDR3 loop reads CSVGTGLYEQYF. The CDR3 DNA is TGCAGCGTCGGGACAGGCCTCTACGAGCAGTACTTC.

The rearrangement joins TRBV10-1 to TRBJ2-7; D is uncertain. Germline V gives CDR1 WNHNN, CDR2 SYGVQD (reference sequence). The CDR3 loop spans 14 amino acids. Trimming cost V 0 bases and J 0 bases, with 6 bases left between them. CDR3 sequence: CASSESASSYEQYF. CDR3 in DNA: TGCGCCAGCAGTGAGTCGGCTAGCTCCTACGAGCAGTACTTC.

The chain uses TRBV6-1 and TRBJ2-7; the match to TRBD1 covers 11 bases. Germline CDR1 and CDR2: MNHNS and SASEGT. J gave up 5 bases and V 7 bases, and 7 bases lay outside the gene matches. The CDR3 spans 14 residues. In DNA form, the CDR3 reads TGTGCCAGCAACTGGGACAGGGGGTACGACGAGCAGTACTTC. This encodes CASNWDRGYDEQYF.

The gene calls are TRBV7-8 and TRBJ2-5; no firm D call. Trimming left V 2 bases short and J 0 bases short, with 7 bases between. Germline CDR1 is SGHVS and CDR2 is FQNEAQ. The CDR3 length is 14 residues. The CDR3 DNA reads TGTGCCAGCAGCTTAACAGAGAACCAAGAGACCCAGTACTTC. Translated: CASSLTENQETQYF.

The chain uses TRBV2 and TRBJ2-7; no definite D call. V lost 1 base and J lost 0, with 10 bases in between. The CDR3 is 15 amino acids. Germline values: CDR1 SNHLY, CDR2 FYNNEI. CDR3 sequence reads: CASSEVSASSYEQYF. In DNA, the CDR3 is TGTGCCAGCAGTGAAGTTTCTGCCAGCTCCTACGAGCAGTACTTC.

The chain couples TRBV7-2 to TRBJ2-1; 9 bases match TRBD2. Germline V gene lookup returns CDR1 SGHTA and CDR2 FQGNSA. This CDR3 has 13 amino acids. The junction had 9 bases not matched to a gene; V was cut back by 4 bases and J by 14 bases. Written as DNA, the CDR3 is TGTGCCAGCAGCTCCAATAGCGGGAGAGTTAAGTTCTTC. Amino acids: CASSSNSGRVKFF.

This chain uses TRBV30 with TRBJ2-1; 9 positions agree with TRBD2. This CDR3 has 14 amino acids. V lost 2 bases, J lost 8 bases, and 7 bases stayed unmatched. Germline CDR1 GTSNPN, CDR2 SVGIG (reference sequence). The CDR3 nucleotides read TGTGCCTGGAGTACCGGAGCGGGGGGCCATGAGCAGTTCTTC. This sequence encodes CAWSTGAGGHEQFF.

The chain couples TRBV5-1 to TRBJ2-1, with 8 bases that match TRBD1. Trimming took 3 bases from V and 9 from J; bases not matched to a gene: 5. Germline CDR1 SGHRS, CDR2 YFSETQ. The CDR3 runs to 13 residues. CDR3 sequence (DNA): TGCGCCAGCAGCTCTCAGGGGGCGGGTGAGCAGTTCTTC. Its protein product is CASSSQGAGEQFF.

The chain has TRBV16 and TRBJ2-1; TRBD2 agrees at 8 bases. The germline CDR1 and CDR2 sequences are KGHSY and FQNENV. The V and J ends lost 0 bases and 5 bases, in that order; junction bases with no gene match: 6. The CDR3 contains 16 residues. The CDR3 protein is CASSQSGGGHHNEQFF. The CDR3 nucleotides read TGTGCCAGCAGCCAATCGGGCGGGGGGCATCACAATGAGCAGTTCTTC.

The V and J genes are TRBV7-9 and TRBJ1-1; TRBD1 matches at 7 bases. Trimming removed 6 bases from V and 9 bases from J; junction bases left unmatched: 7. The CDR3 contains 12 residues. Germline lookup yields CDR1 SEHNR and CDR2 FQNEAQ (reference sequence). The CDR3 loop is CASSPQGDKAFF. The DNA for the CDR3 is TGTGCCAGCAGTCCCCAGGGGGATAAAGCTTTCTTT. Full variable domain (outside the CDR3, taken from reference TRBV7-9 and TRBJ1-1): DTGVSQNPRHKITKRGQNVTFRCDPISEHNRLYWYRQTLGQGPEFLTYFQNEAQLEKSRLLSDRFSAERPKGSFSTLEIQRTEQGDSAMYLCASSPQGDKAFFGQGTRLTVV.